The 3 T cell receptor beta chains listed next were all sequenced from one sample in a study of cytomegalovirus exposure and HLA in healthy donors. Use of 60 Vbeta and 13 Jbeta primers characterized the PCR. Profiling relied on immunoSEQ multiplex PCR, and the TCRdb table lists in-frame clones only, not all of them. The repertoire includes over 90,000 clones, around 81% of them detected once, and under 5.5% sits in the top ten. The material sequenced was PBMCs. The receptor source for this set is a man aged 40-49 years in good health and CMV-seropositive.

This clone appeared a few times. The chain is built from TRBV9 and TRBJ1-1; D is unclear. CDR3 length: 15 amino acids. Germline CDR1 and CDR2: SGDLS and YYNGEE. Between the trimmed V and J ends, which lost 0 bases and 5 bases, there was a span of 14 bases. Here the CDR3 DNA reads TGTGCCAGCAGCGTAGTGGGTGGAGGTGGGACTGAAGCTTTCTTT. Translation: CASSVVGGGGTEAFF.

This chain connects TRBV6-5 to TRBJ1-2; D is uncertain. From germline, CDR1 is MNHEY and CDR2 SVGAGI. V was cut by 4 bases and J by 10 bases, with 16 bases left in between. This CDR3 has 13 residues. The CDR3 coding sequence is TGTGCCAGCAGTTTCCTAGCAAGCAACGACTACACCTTC. Translated, it gives CASSFLASNDYTF.

The rearrangement uses TRBV7-9 and TRBJ1-1; 8 nucleotides match TRBD1. CDR1 is SEHNR, CDR2 FQNEAQ, per germline (reference sequence). V was pared by 3 bases and J by 11 bases, with 2 bases of the junction left unmatched. The CDR3 runs 11 residues. CDR3: CASSLDRAAFF. The CDR3 nucleotides read TGTGCCAGCAGCTTGGACAGGGCGGCTTTCTTT.